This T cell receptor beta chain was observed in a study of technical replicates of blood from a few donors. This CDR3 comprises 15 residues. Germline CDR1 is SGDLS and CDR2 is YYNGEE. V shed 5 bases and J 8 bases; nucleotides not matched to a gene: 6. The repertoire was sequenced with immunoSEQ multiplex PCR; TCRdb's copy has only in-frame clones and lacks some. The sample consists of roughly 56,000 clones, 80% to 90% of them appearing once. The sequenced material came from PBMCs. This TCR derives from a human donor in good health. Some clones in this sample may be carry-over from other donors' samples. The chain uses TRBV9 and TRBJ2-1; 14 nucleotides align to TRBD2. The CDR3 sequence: CASSRTSGRLYEQFF. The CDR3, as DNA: TGTGCCAGCAGTAGGACTAGCGGGAGGCTCTATGAGCAGTTCTTC.